This passage covers 26 T cell receptor beta chains from one sample sequenced in a study of blood T cells in healthy people across ages. It was with a sample-barcoded 5' primer and a J-beta primer mix that a second PCR of about 6 to 11 cycles was run. TCRdb processed the 5' RACE reads anew with MiXCR; each CDR3 protein has one entry. The profile shows roughly 830,000 distinct CDR3 sequences, 62% of them singletons. Material for sequencing was blood. Every receptor here comes from a man aged 25 to 45 in good health.

The V gene is TRBV20-1, the J gene TRBJ1-6; D gene ambiguous. Per the germline V gene, CDR1 is DFQATT and CDR2 is SNEGSKA (reference sequence). V gave up 4 bases and J gave up 0 bases, with 10 bases separating them. The CDR3 is 15 residues long. The CDR3 nucleotides read TGCAGTGCTAAGGGCCCGAGCTCCTATAATTCACCCCTCCACTTT. It codes for CSAKGPSSYNSPLHF.

This chain connects TRBV6-5 to TRBJ1-2, with 7 bases matching TRBD1. V gave up 2 bases and J gave up 4 bases; unmatched junction bases: 4. This CDR3 has 14 residues. The germline CDR1 and CDR2 sequences are MNHEY and SVGAGI. CDR3 sequence reads: CASSYRGRGYGYTF. CDR3 sequence (DNA): TGTGCCAGCAGTTACAGGGGGCGCGGCTATGGCTACACCTTC.

About this clonotype itself: One end of the junction is discordant with germline, which a read error may explain. V usage is TRBV3-1 and J usage is TRBJ2-7; 8 nucleotides line up with TRBD2. Germline V gene data show CDR1 as LGHDT and CDR2 as YNNKEL (reference sequence). This CDR3 has 15 amino acids. Here the CDR3 reads CVSSHGAGVPYEQYF. CDR3 coding DNA: TGTGTCAGCAGCCATGGAGCGGGGGTTCCCTACGAGCAGTACTTC.

J is TRBJ2-4 and V is TRBV5-1; either TRBD1 or TRBD2 may supply D (5 bases each). TRBJ2-7 matches the DNA end more closely, so the J call is doubtful. Looked up from germline, CDR1 is SGHRS and CDR2 is YFSETQ. The CDR3 is 12 amino acids. CDR3 sequence (DNA): TGCGCCAGTACCGGGGCCAACTACGAGCAGTACTTC. This encodes CASTGANYEQYF.

The genes are TRBV5-1 and TRBJ1-2, with 9 bases aligning to TRBD1. This CDR3 region has 15 residues. Germline V gene lookup returns CDR1 SGHRS and CDR2 YFSETQ. V trimming: 2 bases; J trimming: 7 bases; junction bases outside the gene matches: 9. CDR3 sequence (DNA): TGCGCCAGCAGCTTCCCGGACAGGGGCGGGTCTGGCTACACCTTC. Translating gives CASSFPDRGGSGYTF. Full variable domain (missing parts from reference TRBV5-1 and TRBJ1-2): KAGVTQTPRYLIKTRGQQVTLSCSPISGHRSVSWYQQTPGQGLQFLFEYFSETQRNKGNFPGRFSGRQFSNSRSEMNVSTLELGDSALYLCASSFPDRGGSGYTFGSGTRLTVV.

The chain carries TRBV10-3 and TRBJ1-2; 7 bases line up with TRBD1. This CDR3 is built from 16 residues. Germline lookup yields CDR1 ENHRY and CDR2 SYGVKD. J was trimmed by 4 bases and V by 6 bases; bases with no gene match: 14. The CDR3 sequence is CAISSPGQQSSYGYTF. The CDR3 DNA follows: TGTGCCATCAGCAGCCCGGGACAGCAAAGTTCCTATGGCTACACCTTC.

The rearrangement uses TRBV6-2 or TRBV6-3 and TRBJ2-5; 11 bases line up with TRBD2. The CDR3 is 14 amino acids. The germline V gene encodes CDR1 MNHEY and CDR2 SVGEGT. V was clipped by 5 bases and J by 4 bases; unmatched bases: 3. The CDR3 reads CASSNGLAGETQYF. The CDR3 DNA sequence: TGTGCCAGCAGTAACGGACTAGCGGGAGAGACCCAGTACTTC.

The chain couples TRBV4-1 to TRBJ1-6; 8 nucleotides agree with TRBD1. Germline values: CDR1 MGHRA, CDR2 YSYEKL. The CDR3 covers 16 residues. Unmatched junction bases numbered 7, after V lost 3 bases and J lost 6 bases. The CDR3 region has the DNA TGCGCCAGCAGCCATCCCGGGACAGGCCGTAATTCACCCCTCCACTTT. Its translation is CASSHPGTGRNSPLHF.

This clonotype was observed a few times. The chain links TRBV6-6 to TRBJ2-6; no firm D call. Between the trimmed V and J ends, which lost 5 bases and 2 bases, there was a span of 16 bases. The CDR3 has 17 amino acids. CDR1 and CDR2 from the germline V gene are MNHNY and SVGAGI (reference sequence). The CDR3, as DNA: TGTGCCAGCAGTCGACTCGGTTACTCAGCTGGGGCCAACGTCCTGACTTTC. It translates to CASSRLGYSAGANVLTF.

The chain employs TRBV5-1 and TRBJ2-3; TRBD2 matches at 14 bases. The V segment lost 1 base and the J segment 3 bases; nucleotides outside the gene matches: 7. CDR1 and CDR2 (germline): SGHRS, YFSETQ. This CDR3 region has 18 residues. As DNA, the CDR3 is TGCGCCAGCAGCTTGTTGGGACTAGCGGGGGCCCTAACAGATACGCAGTATTTT. Translating gives CASSLLGLAGALTDTQYF.

This chain joins TRBV5-4 and TRBJ2-7, with a weak D call TRBD1 (5 bases). The DNA end is a closer match to TRBJ2-5, so the J assignment may be wrong. Germline CDR1 is SGHNT and CDR2 is YYREEE (reference sequence). The CDR3 extends over 14 amino acids. Here the CDR3 DNA reads TGTGCCAGCAGCTTGAAAACAGGCCAAGAGACCCAGTACTTC. This encodes CASSLKTGQETQYF.

This chain joins TRBV7-6 and TRBJ1-1; D may be TRBD1 (5 bases). CDR3 length equals 13 residues. CDR1 and CDR2 from the germline V gene are SGHVS and FNYEAQ. The V and J ends lost 5 bases and 4 bases respectively, with 11 bases between them. CDR3 coding DNA: TGTGCCAGCAGCCCAGGGCTTGGCACTGAAGCTTTCTTT. Its translation: CASSPGLGTEAFF.

The V call is TRBV9, the J call TRBJ2-1; 12 nucleotides match TRBD1. Trimming at V came to 2 bases and at J to 10 bases, leaving 10 bases not matched to a gene. Germline V gene data show CDR1 as SGDLS and CDR2 as YYNGEE. The CDR3 covers 16 residues. DNA for the CDR3: TGTGCCAGCAGCGTGGGTCCGGGACAGGGGGCTAGAGAGCAGTTCTTC. It specifies CASSVGPGQGAREQFF.

This chain connects TRBV4-3 to TRBJ2-5; D tentatively fits TRBD1 or TRBD2 (7 bases each). The J call may be incorrect, as the DNA end agrees better with TRBJ2-7. The CDR3 has 16 residues. The germline V gene encodes CDR1 LGHNA and CDR2 YSLEER. The CDR3 DNA follows: TGCGCCAGCAGCCAATTTAAGGGAGGGGGCCCCTACGAGCAGTACTTC. Amino acids: CASSQFKGGGPYEQYF.

The chain recombines TRBV25-1 with TRBJ2-2; D not resolved. CDR1 is MGHDK, CDR2 SYGVNS, per germline. V dropped 4 bases and J dropped 3 bases, with 9 bases sitting between them. CDR3 length equals 14 residues. Here the CDR3 DNA reads TGTGCCAGCAGTGGGGTTAGGGACACCGGGGAGCTGTTTTTT. Translation gives CASSGVRDTGELFF. Full variable domain (rest looked up from reference TRBV25-1 and TRBJ2-2): EADIYQTPRYLVIGTGKKITLECSQTMGHDKMYWYQQDPGMELHLIHYSYGVNSTEKGDLSSESTVSRIRTEHFPLTLESARPSHTSQYLCASSGVRDTGELFFGEGSRLTVL.

In nucleotides, the CDR3 is TGTGCCAGCAGCTTAGCCCAGCGGGGACACCCTTACGAGCAGTACTTC. Amino acid sequence: CASSLAQRGHPYEQYF. The chain carries TRBV7-9 and TRBJ2-5; a possible D gene is TRBD2 (7 bases). The J call may be wrong; the DNA end is better matched by TRBJ2-7. Germline V lookup: CDR1 SEHNR, CDR2 FQNEAQ (reference sequence). This CDR3 spans 16 amino acids.

This clonotype was observed at least ten times. J is TRBJ2-3 and V is TRBV20-1; 10 nucleotides line up with TRBD2. This CDR3 region has 15 residues. Trimming cost V 2 bases and J 2 bases; bases outside gene matches: 4. The V gene's germline CDR1 is DFQATT and CDR2 SNEGSKA (reference sequence). The DNA of the CDR3 is TGCAGTGCTAGAAGTAGCGGGGGGCTCACAGATACGCAGTATTTT. This gives the protein CSARSSGGLTDTQYF.

The rearrangement uses TRBV4-3 and TRBJ2-1; 9 bases line up with TRBD2. The germline gives CDR1 LGHNA, CDR2 YSLEER. This CDR3 comprises 15 residues. The junction had 3 bases not matched to a gene; V was cut back by 0 bases and J by 6 bases. CDR3 loop: CASSQEGRGGNEQFF. DNA of the CDR3: TGCGCCAGCAGCCAAGAAGGGCGGGGGGGCAATGAGCAGTTCTTC.

This rearrangement joins TRBV3-1 to TRBJ2-1; 7 bases are a match to TRBD2. The germline gives CDR1 LGHDT, CDR2 YNNKEL (reference sequence). This CDR3 is 14 amino acids long. Losses at the gene ends were 3 bases for V and 6 bases for J; bases not matched to a gene: 5. CDR3 nucleotide sequence: TGTGCCAGCAGCCAGGGGGGGGGTAGCAATGAGCAGTTCTTC. Amino acids: CASSQGGGSNEQFF.

In this sample, this clonotype turned up a few times. The chain combines TRBV20-1 with TRBJ2-7; 8 positions match TRBD1. This CDR3 has 14 amino acids. The germline gives CDR1 DFQATT, CDR2 SNEGSKA (reference sequence). V gave up 6 bases and J gave up 6 bases; unmatched junction bases: 13. This CDR3 is CSASWTGTTAEQYF. CDR3 sequence (DNA): TGCAGTGCGTCGTGGACAGGGACGACGGCCGAGCAGTACTTC.

The chain couples TRBV9 to TRBJ2-7; no clear D gene. The CDR3 is made up of 12 amino acids. Trimming left V 0 bases short and J 6 bases short, with 7 bases between. Per germline, CDR1 SGDLS and CDR2 YYNGEE. CDR3 nucleotide sequence: TGTGCCAGCAGCGTAGGTAGTAGCGAGCAGTACTTC. Encoded protein: CASSVGSSEQYF.

Details on this clonotype: The junction shows a germline mismatch at one end, possibly a read error. The CDR3 spells CTSSSDRLSGELFF. The CDR3 DNA reads as TGTACCAGCAGCTCCGACAGGTTATCCGGGGAGCTGTTTTTT. The rearrangement uses TRBV7-8 and TRBJ2-2, with TRBD1 as a possible D gene (6 bases). The CDR3 is made up of 14 amino acids. Germline loops: CDR1 SGHVS, CDR2 FQNEAQ.

This chain links TRBV9 with TRBJ2-1, with unresolved D. Trimming left V 0 bases short and J 6 bases short, with 13 bases between. CDR3 size: 15 residues. Germline V gene sequence: CDR1 SGDLS, CDR2 YYNGEE. As DNA, the CDR3 is TGTGCCAGCAGCGTAGGAGATGCCGTCAGCAATGAGCAGTTCTTC. Its protein product is CASSVGDAVSNEQFF.

This rearrangement joins TRBV7-8 to TRBJ2-2, with TRBD2 as a possible D gene (5 bases). Germline-derived CDR1 and CDR2 are SGHVS and FQNEAQ. This CDR3 region has 16 residues. The ends were cut back, 3 bases at V and 0 bases at J, with 11 bases in the middle. The DNA for the CDR3 is TGTGCCAGCAGCTTTGGAGGAGTTGCGAACACCGGGGAGCTGTTTTTT. Residues: CASSFGGVANTGELFF.

The gene calls are TRBV7-2 and TRBJ2-1, with TRBD2 matching 15 bases. The CDR3 runs 19 residues. Germline loops: CDR1 SGHTA, CDR2 FQGNSA. V was clipped by 2 bases and J by 0 bases; unmatched bases: 5. CDR3 coding DNA: TGTGCCAGCAGCTTACCTGGGACTAGCGGGGGGAGCTCCTACAATGAGCAGTTCTTC. Protein: CASSLPGTSGGSSYNEQFF.

This clonotype was seen only once. The chain recombines TRBV6-2 or TRBV6-3 with TRBJ2-5; D possibly corresponds to TRBD1 (5 bases). The CDR3 spans 17 residues. Trimming cost V 6 bases and J 1 base, with 21 bases left between them. The V gene's germline CDR1 is MNHEY and CDR2 SVGEGT. The CDR3 bases are TGTGCCAGCAGCCTCCCAATAGGGGCAGGGCCCCAAGAGACCCAGTACTTC. Its protein product is CASSLPIGAGPQETQYF.